A single sample is the source of the 5 T cell receptor beta chains below, sequenced in a study of blood T cell repertoires in COVID-19 (dated by TCRdb to the early 2020s). Preparation of the library involved the immunoSEQ multiplex PCR assay. The table comes from immuneACCESS by way of TCRdb, which keeps in-frame sequences with V and J called. Part of the clones is missing from these tables; in studies checked, under half for an unresolved V gene and the rest for unknown reasons. This sample lists just under 60,000 clones; around nine tenths were detected once. Jointly, the top ten make up under 5.5% of the sample. The source material was peripheral blood. These receptors were taken from a man aged 55 to 69 with acute or convalescent COVID-19.

The genes are TRBV7-3 and TRBJ1-6, with TRBD1 as a possible D gene (5 bases). The germline gives CDR1 SGHTA, CDR2 FQGTGA. CDR3 length: 13 residues. The ends were cut back, 2 bases at V and 6 bases at J, with 5 bases in the middle. CDR3 region: CASSLQGNSPLHF. The CDR3 coding sequence is TGTGCCAGCAGCTTACAGGGTAATTCACCCCTCCACTTT. Based on the CDR3 plus reference TRBV7-3 and TRBJ1-6, the full variable domain is GAGVSQTPSNKVTEKGKYVELRCDPISGHTALYWYRQSLGQGPEFLIYFQGTGAADDSGLPNDRFFAVRPEGSVSTLKIQRTERGDSAVYLCASSLQGNSPLHFGNGTRLTVT.

The V and J genes are TRBV5-4 and TRBJ2-7; 7 bases agree with TRBD1. Germline values: CDR1 SGHNT, CDR2 YYREEE (reference sequence). Germline trimming cut 2 bases from V and 5 bases from J; bases unmatched to any gene: 7. The CDR3 length is 14 residues. The CDR3 sequence is CASSFRDSYNEQYF. CDR3 bases: TGTGCCAGCAGCTTCCGGGACAGCTACAACGAGCAGTACTTC.

V is TRBV19 and J is TRBJ1-2, with TRBD1 as a possible D gene (5 bases). With 3 bases removed from V and 6 bases from J, the gap between germline ends came to 14 bases. The length of the CDR3 is 14 residues. Looked up from germline, CDR1 is LNHDA and CDR2 is SQIVND (reference sequence). The CDR3 loop reads CASSMGGRVNGYTF. In DNA form, the CDR3 reads TGTGCCAGTAGTATGGGAGGCAGGGTAAATGGCTACACCTTC.

V and J are TRBV7-2 and TRBJ1-1; 8 bases agree with TRBD1. The CDR3 loop spans 13 amino acids. Germline lookup yields CDR1 SGHTA and CDR2 FQGNSA. The J segment lost 4 bases and the V segment lost 2 bases, leaving 0 bases of the junction unmatched. The CDR3 sequence is CASSLQGATEAFF. In nucleotides, the CDR3 is TGTGCCAGCAGCTTACAGGGGGCCACTGAAGCTTTCTTT.

V and J are TRBV12-3 or TRBV12-4 and TRBJ1-4; D perhaps matches TRBD1 (5 bases). V dropped 5 bases and J dropped 9 bases, with 10 bases sitting between them. There are 12 residues in the CDR3. CDR3 sequence reads: CASSLRDKKLFF. The CDR3 bases are TGTGCCAGCAGTCTCAGGGATAAAAAACTGTTTTTT.